These 23 T cell receptor beta chains were all obtained from the same sample, sequenced in a study of graft-versus-host responses after intestinal transplantation (dated by TCRdb to the early 2020s). The library was built by means of the immunoSEQ multiplex PCR assay. TCRdb limited this immuneACCESS table to in-frame rearrangements with V and J called. A share of clones is missing; checked studies link under half to unresolved V genes, and the rest is unexplained. Present in this sample are roughly 90,000 clones, 75% to 95% of which were seen just once. The ten largest clones represent 5% to 6.5% of the sample. These receptors' targets are unknown. The time point label corresponds to: cells obtained before transplantation from donor or recipient. Sequencing used unstimulated CD8+ T cells sorted from spleen or lymph node cells, obtained before intestinal transplant. These receptors were taken from a human donor who received an intestinal transplant.

With respect to this clone: The junction shows a germline mismatch at one end, possibly a read error. In nucleotides, the CDR3 is TGTGCCAGCAGTGACTCGGAAACCTCCTACGAGCAGTACTTC. Its translation: CASSDSETSYEQYF. The chain links TRBV6-5 to TRBJ2-7; no firm D call. CDR3 size: 14 residues. Germline V gene lookup returns CDR1 MNHEY and CDR2 SVGAGI.

The chain combines TRBV18 with TRBJ2-2, with TRBD2 matching over 13 bases. CDR1 and CDR2 from the germline V gene are KGHSH and LQKENI. The CDR3 has 18 residues. The V and J ends lost 6 bases and 1 base, in that order; junction bases with no gene match: 8. This CDR3 is CASSPRLAGGLNTGELFF. The CDR3 nucleotides read TGTGCCAGCTCTCCTCGACTAGCGGGAGGTCTGAACACCGGGGAGCTGTTTTTT.

This CDR3 is CASSGLSGRTRNTIYF. The CDR3 DNA follows: TGTGCCAGCAGCGGGTTGTCGGGACGGACAAGAAACACCATATATTTT. The rearrangement links TRBV9 to TRBJ1-3, with D possibly TRBD1 on 5 matching bases. CDR1 SGDLS and CDR2 YYNGEE come from the germline V gene. The CDR3 length is 16 residues. The V and J ends lost 3 bases and 5 bases respectively, with 18 bases between them.

The chain uses TRBV9 and TRBJ2-3; 12 nucleotides line up with TRBD2. The CDR3 has 16 amino acids. Germline CDR1 is SGDLS and CDR2 is YYNGEE. Germline trimming cut 4 bases from V and 4 bases from J; bases unmatched to any gene: 7. CDR3 sequence reads: CASSPWTSGTPDTQYF. CDR3 DNA: TGTGCCAGCAGCCCTTGGACTAGCGGGACCCCAGATACGCAGTATTTT.

The rearrangement uses TRBV27 and TRBJ2-7; D tentatively fits TRBD1 or TRBD2 (5 bases each). The V gene's germline CDR1 is MNHEY and CDR2 SMNVEV (reference sequence). The CDR3 spans 13 residues. The V gene lost 7 bases and the J gene lost 2 bases, with 12 bases spanning the gap. CDR3 coding DNA: TGTGCCAGCACAGGTCGGGGACCCTACGAGCAGTACTTC. This encodes CASTGRGPYEQYF.

The chain combines TRBV9 with TRBJ1-2, with D possibly TRBD1 on 5 matching bases. The V end was cut by 3 bases, the J end by 7 bases, with 7 bases between. CDR3 length equals 11 residues. Germline CDR1 SGDLS, CDR2 YYNGEE. The CDR3 region is CASSDDSGYTF. Written as DNA, the CDR3 is TGTGCCAGCAGCGACGACAGTGGCTACACCTTC.

The rearrangement links TRBV4-2 to TRBJ1-6; D ambiguous. CDR1 and CDR2 from the germline V gene are LGHNA and YNFKEQ. The CDR3 is 13 residues long. V lost 4 bases, J lost 3 bases, and 4 bases lay in between. DNA of the CDR3: TGTGCCAGCAGCCTCAGCTATAATTCACCCCTCCACTTT. It yields the protein CASSLSYNSPLHF.

The rearrangement links TRBV13 to TRBJ1-3, with TRBD1 matching over 12 bases. This CDR3 has 20 residues. Trimming removed 5 bases from V and 0 bases from J; junction bases left unmatched: 14. Looked up from germline, CDR1 is PRHDT and CDR2 is FYEKMQ (reference sequence). CDR3 sequence (DNA): TGTGCCAGCAGCGTATCCGGGACAGGGGGCCCCCTCAGCTCTGGAAACACCATATATTTT. This translates into CASSVSGTGGPLSSGNTIYF.

This chain joins TRBV4-1 and TRBJ2-1; TRBD2 aligns across 9 bases. The CDR3 totals 17 residues. V was pared by 3 bases and J by 3 bases, with 9 bases of the junction left unmatched. CDR1 is MGHRA and CDR2 is YSYEKL in the germline V gene. CDR3 amino acids: CASSHEHTSGLYNEQFF. Written as DNA, the CDR3 is TGCGCCAGCAGCCACGAACATACTAGCGGGCTCTACAATGAGCAGTTCTTC.

The J gene is TRBJ2-1, the V gene TRBV29-1; D remains ambiguous. Per germline, CDR1 SQVTM and CDR2 ANQGSEA. CDR3 length: 17 residues. The ends were cut back, 3 bases at V and 3 bases at J, with 21 bases in the middle. CDR3 sequence: CSVEVPKDTFLYNEQFF. The CDR3 DNA sequence: TGCAGCGTTGAGGTTCCTAAAGACACTTTCCTCTACAATGAGCAGTTCTTC.

The rearrangement links TRBV6-1 to TRBJ2-3; weak D call: TRBD1 (6 bases). CDR3 length: 13 amino acids. Germline V gene lookup returns CDR1 MNHNS and CDR2 SASEGT. The ends were cut back, 3 bases at V and 10 bases at J, with 14 bases in the middle. The chain's CDR3 is CASSDATGYPQYF. The CDR3 nucleotides read TGTGCCAGCAGTGATGCTACAGGGTACCCGCAGTATTTT.

V usage is TRBV28 and J usage is TRBJ1-1, with D unclear. The CDR3 sequence is 12 residues long. Germline CDR1 reads MDHEN; CDR2 reads SYDVKM. Trimming pared 6 bases from V and 8 bases from J, leaving 13 bases between. CDR3 in DNA: TGTGCCAGCAGCTTGATGCCGGCAGAAGCTTTCTTT. Translation: CASSLMPAEAFF.

V and J are TRBV9 and TRBJ1-6; tentative D call: TRBD1 (5 bases). CDR3 length: 13 residues. V lost 4 bases and J 14 bases, leaving 16 bases between the germline ends. CDR1 is SGDLS and CDR2 is YYNGEE in the germline V gene. The CDR3 spells CASSLQGEGTLHF. The DNA of the CDR3 is TGTGCCAGCAGCCTACAAGGGGAAGGTACCCTCCACTTT. Complete variable domain (other parts from reference TRBV9 and TRBJ1-6): DSGVTQTPKHLITATGQRVTLRCSPRSGDLSVYWYQQSLDQGLQFLIQYYNGEERAKGNILERFSAQQFPDLHSELNLSSLELGDSALYFCASSLQGEGTLHFGNGTRLTVT.

This sequence joins TRBV5-5 and TRBJ1-4; possible D gene TRBD1, 5 bases. CDR3 length equals 14 residues. Germline V CDR1 and CDR2: SGHKS, YYEKEE (reference sequence). The V end was cut by 4 bases, the J end by 3 bases, with 10 bases between. The CDR3 DNA sequence: TGTGCCAGCAGCCTGTGGGACCCTAATGAAAAACTGTTTTTT. Translation gives CASSLWDPNEKLFF.

The rearrangement uses TRBV6-5 and TRBJ2-3; D is uncertain. CDR3 size: 14 residues. The germline CDR1 and CDR2 sequences are MNHEY and SVGAGI. Trimming removed 0 bases from V and 3 bases from J, with 7 bases in between. CDR3 coding DNA: TGTGCCAGCAGTTACTCGATCGGGACAGATACGCAGTATTTT. Translating it yields CASSYSIGTDTQYF.

The chain employs TRBV28 and TRBJ2-1; perhaps TRBD2 as D (6 bases). Germline values: CDR1 MDHEN, CDR2 SYDVKM. The V gene lost 5 bases and the J gene lost 1 base, with 12 bases spanning the gap. This CDR3 has 15 residues. As DNA, the CDR3 is TGTGCCAGCAGTCCGCGAGCGGGTTCCTACAATGAGCAGTTCTTC. This translates into CASSPRAGSYNEQFF. The full variable domain, with the rest looked up from reference TRBV28 and TRBJ2-1, is DVKVTQSSRYLVKRTGEKVFLECVQDMDHENMFWYRQDPGLGLRLIYFSYDVKMKEKGDIPEGYSVSREKKERFSLILESASTNQTSMYLCASSPRAGSYNEQFFGPGTRLTVL.

The genes are TRBV18 and TRBJ1-1; perhaps TRBD1 as D (6 bases). Per the germline V gene, CDR1 is KGHSH and CDR2 is LQKENI. Trimming removed 3 bases from V and 7 bases from J, with 21 bases in between. This CDR3 has 16 residues. CDR3 residues: CASSPPFGTGLHEAFF. The CDR3 DNA sequence: TGTGCCAGCTCACCCCCTTTTGGTACAGGGCTACATGAAGCTTTCTTT.

The V call is TRBV29-1, the J call TRBJ2-5, with D unresolved. The V end lost 0 bases, the J end lost 3 bases, and 14 bases lay between the germline ends. The germline V gene encodes CDR1 SQVTM and CDR2 ANQGSEA. The CDR3 totals 15 residues. CDR3 nucleotide sequence: TGCAGCGTTGAAGAGGCGCCTGTAAATGAAGAGACCCAGTACTTC. Its translation is CSVEEAPVNEETQYF.

The genes are TRBV27 and TRBJ1-5, with D possibly being TRBD1 (5 bases). V lost 2 bases to trimming and J lost 5 bases, with 13 bases between them. Germline V gene data show CDR1 as MNHEY and CDR2 as SMNVEV (reference sequence). The CDR3 contains 15 residues. This CDR3 is CASSLTGGRDQPQHF. The CDR3 DNA follows: TGTGCCAGCAGTTTAACGGGGGGTCGGGATCAGCCCCAGCATTTT.

CDR3: CASSHQPRGRWNEQFF. The CDR3 DNA is TGTGCCAGCAGCCATCAACCCAGGGGAAGATGGAATGAGCAGTTCTTC. This chain connects TRBV11-2 to TRBJ2-1; D possibly corresponds to TRBD1 (6 bases). The CDR3 length is 16 residues. Germline CDR1 reads SGHAT; CDR2 reads FQNNGV. V was shortened by 5 bases and J by 7 bases, with 21 bases between the two germline ends.

On this clone: Other DNA sequences within the sample encode an identical CDR3. CDR3 coding DNA: TGTGCCAGCAGTGAAGGGAGCAATCAGCCCCAGCATTTT. Translated, it gives CASSEGSNQPQHF. The genes are TRBV6-4 and TRBJ1-5; D is unclear. Germline V gene sequence: CDR1 MRHNA, CDR2 SNTAGT. Trimming took off 3 bases at V and 1 base at J, with 4 bases between the two ends. The CDR3 runs 13 residues.

This chain joins TRBV11-2 and TRBJ1-2, with D possibly TRBD1 on 6 matching bases. Germline V gene sequence: CDR1 SGHAT, CDR2 FQNNGV. This CDR3 spans 15 amino acids. The V gene lost 1 base and the J gene lost 3 bases, with 12 bases spanning the gap. The CDR3 is CASSLAGDGYYGYTF. In nucleotides, the CDR3 is TGTGCCAGCAGCTTAGCAGGGGACGGATACTATGGCTACACCTTC.

The J gene is TRBJ1-2, the V gene TRBV6-5; D uncertain. The V gene lost 2 bases and the J gene lost 4 bases, with 8 bases spanning the gap. The V gene's germline CDR1 is MNHEY and CDR2 SVGAGI. This CDR3 has 13 residues. The CDR3 DNA follows: TGTGCCAGCAGTTACACAGCTAGCTATGGCTACACCTTC. As protein: CASSYTASYGYTF.